This record concerns one TCR beta chain sequence. Sequencing was performed with immunoSEQ multiplex PCR; in TCRdb, only in-frame clones are kept and a portion is missing. This repertoire shows roughly 260,000 clones, approximately 86% found once; its top ten account for over 7.5%. The sample originates from a study of blood T cell repertoires in COVID-19. Background on the study: From the United States, Italy and Spain came samples of acute and convalescent COVID-19.

This CDR3 is built from 13 residues. V lost 0 bases to trimming and J lost 5 bases, with 10 bases between them. Germline V gene data show CDR1 as GTSNPN and CDR2 as SVGIG (reference sequence). Sequencing was done on a sample of peripheral blood. The chain employs TRBV30 and TRBJ2-5; D remains ambiguous. The origin of this receptor is a man aged 35 to 55 who had recovered from COVID-19. The CDR3, as DNA: TGTGCCTGGAGTGTGGGTAGCCCCGAGACCCAGTACTTC. Amino acids: CAWSVGSPETQYF.